Below are 25 T cell receptor beta chains sequenced from a single sample in a study of cytomegalovirus exposure and HLA in healthy donors (dated by TCRdb to 2016 to 2017). To prepare the library, the immunoSEQ multiplex PCR assay was applied. The multiplex PCR relied on a mix of 60 forward primers for TCR Vbeta segments and 13 reverse primers for TCR Jbeta segments. TCRdb's version of the immuneACCESS table is confined to in-frame rearrangements and falls short of the full clone set. An unresolved V gene accounts for under half of the shortfall where checked; the remainder is of unknown origin. For this sample the table gives over 150,000 clones, of which roughly 84% were detected only once. The top ten clonotypes cover approximately 1.2% of the sample. The sample comprised PBMCs. The origin of the receptors is a girl aged 2-10 years in good health and CMV-seropositive.

The chain couples TRBV25-1 to TRBJ2-7, with TRBD2 as a possible D gene (5 bases). The V gene's germline CDR1 is MGHDK and CDR2 SYGVNS. CDR3 length equals 14 residues. With 3 bases removed from V and 1 base from J, the gap between germline ends came to 10 bases. As DNA, the CDR3 is TGTGCCAGCAGTGACGGGGTCGAATCCTACGAGCAGTACTTC. As protein: CASSDGVESYEQYF.

This clone occurred a few times. The rearrangement uses TRBV5-6 and TRBJ1-5; 9 bases line up with TRBD1. CDR3 length: 16 residues. Germline CDR1 and CDR2: SGHDT and YYEEEE. J was trimmed by 7 bases and V by 5 bases; bases with no gene match: 13. The CDR3 is CASRLHGTGIGQPQHF. CDR3 bases: TGTGCCAGCAGGCTCCACGGGACAGGGATCGGGCAGCCCCAGCATTTT.

The chain employs TRBV10-3 and TRBJ2-1, with TRBD1 matching over 7 bases. The CDR3 totals 15 residues. CDR1 is ENHRY and CDR2 is SYGVKD in the germline V gene. V lost 4 bases and J lost 6; bases outside the gene matches: 9. CDR3 DNA sequence: TGTGCCATCAGTGTTGGGACAGACAGGGTCAATGAGCAGTTCTTC. Amino acids: CAISVGTDRVNEQFF.

The chain is built from TRBV7-6 and TRBJ1-1; tentative D call: TRBD1 (5 bases). This CDR3 has 14 amino acids. The germline V gene has CDR1 SGHVS and CDR2 FNYEAQ. Trimming left V 2 bases short and J 0 bases short, with 7 bases between. CDR3 coding DNA: TGTGCCAGCAGCTTAAGGACACTGAACACTGAAGCTTTCTTT. This codes for CASSLRTLNTEAFF.

In this sample, this clone turned up a few times. The chain has TRBV9 and TRBJ1-5; TRBD1 agrees at 7 bases. This CDR3 contains 15 residues. Per the germline V gene, CDR1 is SGDLS and CDR2 is YYNGEE. V trimming: 2 bases; J trimming: 4 bases; junction bases outside the gene matches: 6. CDR3 bases: TGTGCCAGCAGCGTGGGCGGGACAGAAAATCAGCCCCAGCATTTT. Protein product: CASSVGGTENQPQHF.

This sequence joins TRBV11-2 and TRBJ1-5, with unresolved D. Germline V gene sequence: CDR1 SGHAT, CDR2 FQNNGV. This CDR3 comprises 13 residues. Between the trimmed V and J ends, which lost 3 bases and 3 bases, there was a span of 6 bases. The CDR3 DNA reads as TGTGCCAGCAGCTTGGGAGACAATCAGCCCCAGCATTTT. This sequence encodes CASSLGDNQPQHF. Full variable domain (missing parts from reference TRBV11-2 and TRBJ1-5): EAGVAQSPRYKIIEKRQSVAFWCNPISGHATLYWYQQILGQGPKLLIQFQNNGVVDDSQLPKDRFSAERLKGVDSTLKIQPAKLEDSAVYLCASSLGDNQPQHFGDGTRLSIL.

This sequence joins TRBV7-3 and TRBJ2-3, with 7 nucleotides matching TRBD2. Germline assignment: CDR1 SGHTA and CDR2 FQGTGA. The V and J ends lost 1 base and 3 bases, in that order; junction bases with no gene match: 10. The CDR3 has 17 amino acids. The CDR3 protein is CASSLNPSGEATDTQYF. The DNA for the CDR3 is TGTGCCAGCAGCTTAAATCCCAGCGGGGAGGCGACAGATACGCAGTATTTT.

V is TRBV9 and J is TRBJ2-7; 10 nucleotides line up with TRBD1. The J segment lost 5 bases and the V segment lost 4 bases, leaving 9 bases of the junction unmatched. CDR3 length: 15 amino acids. Germline CDR1 and CDR2: SGDLS and YYNGEE. Here the CDR3 DNA reads TGTGCCAGCAGCTGGGACAGGGGCCTATCCGACGAGCAGTACTTC. Its protein is CASSWDRGLSDEQYF.

This clone occurred once. This chain's CDR3 is CAWSVSSTDTQYF. The CDR3 region has the DNA TGTGCCTGGAGTGTCTCCAGCACAGATACGCAGTATTTT. The rearrangement joins TRBV30 to TRBJ2-3; D uncertain. The ends were cut back, 0 bases at V and 0 bases at J, with 4 bases in the middle. This CDR3 region has 13 residues. Germline CDR1 GTSNPN, CDR2 SVGIG (reference sequence).

This CDR3 reads CASSQPGQGSGNTIYF. The CDR3 nucleotides read TGCGCCAGCAGCCAGCCGGGACAGGGATCTGGAAACACCATATATTTT. The chain uses TRBV4-1 and TRBJ1-3; TRBD1 aligns across 9 bases. Per germline, CDR1 MGHRA and CDR2 YSYEKL. The CDR3 sequence is 16 residues long. Losses at the gene ends were 3 bases for V and 1 base for J; bases not matched to a gene: 4.

The chain has TRBV6-5 and TRBJ1-2; 7 bases fit TRBD1. The V segment lost 2 bases and the J segment 6 bases; nucleotides outside the gene matches: 6. In germline, CDR1 is MNHEY, CDR2 SVGAGI. The CDR3 totals 14 residues. CDR3 region: CASSYGRRGDGYTF. CDR3 in DNA: TGTGCCAGCAGTTACGGACGCAGGGGGGATGGCTACACCTTC.

V gene TRBV15 combines with J gene TRBJ1-1; 7 bases match TRBD1. CDR1 and CDR2 from the germline V gene are LNHNV and YYDKDF (reference sequence). V lost 0 bases and J lost 1; bases outside the gene matches: 11. This CDR3 has 18 amino acids. CDR3 amino acids: CATSREKFRGSANTEAFF. The CDR3 coding sequence is TGTGCCACCAGCAGAGAAAAATTCAGGGGGTCGGCGAACACTGAAGCTTTCTTT.

This chain connects TRBV5-1 to TRBJ2-1, with a tentative D call TRBD2 (6 bases). Trimming took off 3 bases at V and 8 bases at J, with 12 bases between the two ends. The CDR3 is 13 residues long. CDR1 SGHRS and CDR2 YFSETQ come from the germline V gene. The CDR3 DNA is TGCGCCAGCAGCTACGGGGGTCGGGATGAGCAGTTCTTC. Protein: CASSYGGRDEQFF.

V and J are TRBV21-1 and TRBJ1-3; TRBD1 reflects the table's D call only, with no check against the DNA. TRBV21-1 is assigned pseudogene status. The CDR3 is 17 residues long. This CDR3 reads CASSNFSDRTSGNTIYF. The CDR3 DNA reads TGTGCCAGCAGCAATTTTAGTGACAGAACCTCTGGAAACACCATATATTTT.

This sequence joins TRBV27 and TRBJ1-4, with D possibly TRBD1 on 5 matching bases. Trimming pared 7 bases from V and 7 bases from J, leaving 19 bases between. The CDR3 consists of 15 residues. Germline V lookup: CDR1 MNHEY, CDR2 SMNVEV (reference sequence). CDR3 bases: TGTGCCAGCAAAAGGTTTCGGCAGGGAAGTGAAAAACTGTTTTTT. Amino acid sequence: CASKRFRQGSEKLFF.

The rearrangement joins TRBV10-1 to TRBJ2-2; D not resolved. Germline values: CDR1 WNHNN, CDR2 SYGVQD (reference sequence). The CDR3 has 12 amino acids. V gave up 6 bases and J gave up 5 bases, with 7 bases separating them. The CDR3 coding sequence is TGCGCCAGCAGGAACTATACCGGGGAGCTGTTTTTT. It codes for CASRNYTGELFF.

This chain joins TRBV13 and TRBJ2-6, with D hard to call. V lost 5 bases to trimming and J lost 3 bases, with 2 bases between them. The CDR3 sequence is 12 residues long. Germline V CDR1 and CDR2: PRHDT, FYEKMQ (reference sequence). The CDR3 DNA reads TGTGCCAGCAGCCGTGGGGCCAACGTCCTGACTTTC. This translates into CASSRGANVLTF.

The chain links TRBV5-4 to TRBJ2-3, with TRBD2 identical over 15 bases. V lost 7 bases and J lost 2; bases outside the gene matches: 14. Germline V gives CDR1 SGHNT, CDR2 YYREEE (reference sequence). The CDR3 covers 19 residues. CDR3: CASGGIGLAGGQNTDTQYF. The CDR3 coding sequence is TGTGCCAGCGGAGGAATTGGACTAGCGGGGGGGCAAAACACAGATACGCAGTATTTT.

This clone was seen once. The chain recombines TRBV15 with TRBJ1-5; D may be TRBD1 (5 bases). Per germline, CDR1 LNHNV and CDR2 YYDKDF (reference sequence). V was cut by 1 base and J by 4 bases, with 14 bases left in between. The CDR3 is made up of 16 amino acids. DNA of the CDR3: TGTGCCACCAGCAGAGGGCGGGGGGAAGGAAATCAGCCCCAGCATTTT. This codes for CATSRGRGEGNQPQHF.

The genes are TRBV5-1 and TRBJ1-6; D remains unclear. The CDR3 length is 14 residues. V lost 4 bases and J 4 bases, leaving 9 bases between the germline ends. The germline V gene encodes CDR1 SGHRS and CDR2 YFSETQ. The CDR3: CASSDNSYNSPLHF. Here the CDR3 DNA reads TGCGCCAGCAGCGATAACAGTTATAATTCACCCCTCCACTTT.

This chain connects TRBV7-2 to TRBJ2-7; 7 bases are a match to TRBD1. V lost 5 bases and J lost 2; bases outside the gene matches: 6. The CDR3 spans 14 residues. From germline, CDR1 is SGHTA and CDR2 FQGNSA. The CDR3 loop is CASSGHRGPYEQYF. In DNA, the CDR3 is TGTGCCAGCAGCGGGCACAGGGGCCCCTACGAGCAGTACTTC.

Concerning this clone: One junction end disagrees with the germline gene, perhaps due to a read error. This chain links TRBV6-1 with TRBJ2-7, with 9 nucleotides matching TRBD1. This CDR3 is built from 15 residues. Germline lookup yields CDR1 MNHNS and CDR2 SASEGT. CDR3 sequence: CGSSEGTGHSYEQYF. In DNA form, the CDR3 reads TGTGGCAGCAGTGAAGGGACAGGGCACTCCTACGAGCAGTACTTC.

The genes are TRBV5-4 and TRBJ2-3, with 7 bases that match TRBD2. The length of the CDR3 is 16 residues. V lost 0 bases and J lost 5; bases outside the gene matches: 9. Germline loops: CDR1 SGHNT, CDR2 YYREEE (reference sequence). The CDR3 is CASSLAGGMTGDTQYF. CDR3 DNA: TGTGCCAGCAGCTTGGCGGGGGGTATGACGGGAGATACGCAGTATTTT.

The rearrangement uses TRBV5-4 and TRBJ2-3; no clear D. CDR3 size: 16 residues. Germline CDR1 reads SGHNT; CDR2 reads YYREEE (reference sequence). V lost 4 bases and J 6 bases, leaving 21 bases between the germline ends. CDR3 in DNA: TGTGCCAGCAGCCCTAACAGCAAGACCCAGTCCGATACGCAGTATTTT. Translating gives CASSPNSKTQSDTQYF.

Comments on this clone: One junction end disagrees with the germline gene, perhaps due to a read error. The chain links TRBV7-9 to TRBJ1-4; D unresolved. The V gene's germline CDR1 is SEHNR and CDR2 FQNEAQ (reference sequence). This CDR3 spans 12 amino acids. The CDR3, as DNA: TGTTCCAGCAGCTTTACATGGGAAAAACTGTTTTTT. This codes for CSSSFTWEKLFF.